This T cell receptor (beta chain) was sequenced in a study of STAT5B mutations in CD4+ large granular lymphocyte leukemia. The overall study: Cryopreserved patient cells were CD8-depleted, then anti-CD4 bead selected. Study observations and caveats: Top patient clones used TRBV06 genes more often: 8/27 versus 2/35 in controls.

Produced via immunoSEQ multiplex PCR; TCRdb's table is partial and in-frame only. Here the sample spans fewer than 5,000 clones, about 82% being singletons. The CDR3 has 16 amino acids. CDR1 SGHAT and CDR2 FQNNGV come from the germline V gene. V was pared by 4 bases and J by 1 base, with 9 bases of the junction left unmatched. As to this clone: What it binds is unknown.

The V call is TRBV11-2, the J call TRBJ2-5; 7 nucleotides line up with TRBD2. The material sequenced was PBMCs. This receptor was identified in a man between 65 and 85 years old with CD4+ T-cell large granular lymphocyte leukemia. CDR3 nucleotide sequence: TGTGCCAGCAGCTCCCGGGGTGCTAGCGGCCAAGAGACCCAGTACTTC. Its protein is CASSSRGASGQETQYF.